A selection of T cell receptor beta chains follows, all from one sample in a study of shared clonotypes between healthy human individuals. Profiling relied on immunoSEQ multiplex PCR, and the TCRdb table lists in-frame clones only, not all of them. The sample lists some 380,000 clones; just over 95% were seen once. Sequenced input: memory CD8+ T cells sorted from blood. Receptors were obtained from a man aged 25 to 40 in good health. CDR3s include the opening cysteine and the closing phenylalanine or tryptophan. D genes are given only for firm matches. The listing skips clone size in some rows; elsewhere it reads once, few, many or a size class.

TRBJ1-3 | NA | TRBD1 | TRBV5-1 | TGCGCCAGCAGCTTGTCGGGCAGGGGGCGAAACCCCTCCTCTGGAAACACCATATATTTT | CASSLSGRGRNPSSGNTIYF
TRBJ1-1 | NA | NA | TRBV9 | TGTGCCAGCAGTTCATTGTCAGGGGTGAACACTGAAGCTTTCTTT | CASSSLSGVNTEAFF
TRBJ2-5 | NA | NA | TRBV5-4 | TGTGCCAGCAGCTGGGCCGCCGGGGGAGACAAGAAAGAGACCCAGTACTTC | CASSWAAGGDKKETQYF
TRBJ2-7 | NA | TRBD1 | TRBV5-4 | TGTGCCAGCAGCTCCAGGGGGAGTACCTACGAGCAGTACTTC | CASSSRGSTYEQYF
TRBJ1-3 | once | NA | TRBV19 | TGTGCCAGTAGTCCGATCGGCGGAAACACCATATATTTT | CASSPIGGNTIYF
TRBJ2-5 | NA | NA | TRBV4-2 | TGTGCCAGCAGCCAAGATGCGGGAGAGACCCAGTACTTC | CASSQDAGETQYF
TRBJ1-5 | NA | NA | TRBV28 | TGTGCCAGCAGTCTAGGTCAGCCCCAGCATTTT | CASSLGQPQHF
TRBJ2-5 | NA | NA | TRBV11-2 | TGTGCCAGCAGCTCTACAGGGTGGGAGACCCAGTACTTC | CASSSTGWETQYF
TRBJ2-2 | NA | NA | TRBV11-2 | TGTGCCAGCAGCTTGAATAGCGGAGGGGGCACCGGGGAGCTGTTTTTT | CASSLNSGGGTGELFF
TRBJ1-1 | NA | NA | TRBV30 | TGTGCCTGGAGTCAGAGGACCACTGAAGCTTTCTTT | CAWSQRTTEAFF